Below, 20 T cell receptor beta chains from the same sample are listed, as sequenced in a study of blood T cell repertoires in COVID-19. This table comes from immunoSEQ multiplex PCR, and its TCRdb copy is limited to in-frame clones, with some not included. This sample has 200,000 to 250,000 clones, with 84% found just once. The sample taken for sequencing was peripheral blood. The receptors come from a man aged 25 to 40 with active or convalescent COVID-19.

As DNA, the CDR3 is TGTGCCAGCAGTGAACACTCAGGACTAGCGGGGAATAATGAGCAGTTCTTC. Protein sequence: CASSEHSGLAGNNEQFF. The chain employs TRBV25-1 and TRBJ2-1; 12 nucleotides match TRBD2. This CDR3 is 17 amino acids long. Trimming took 2 bases from V and 7 from J; bases not matched to a gene: 9. Germline V gives CDR1 MGHDK, CDR2 SYGVNS.

The chain has TRBV11-2 and TRBJ2-4; perhaps TRBD1 as D (5 bases). Germline loops: CDR1 SGHAT, CDR2 FQNNGV. With 2 bases removed from V and 1 base from J, the gap between germline ends came to 6 bases. The CDR3 extends over 14 amino acids. The CDR3 coding sequence is TGTGCCAGCAGCTTAAGGGGTGCCAAAAACATTCAGTACTTC. Residues: CASSLRGAKNIQYF.

V is TRBV21-1 and J is TRBJ2-5; the table's D gene call, TRBD2, was not cross checked with the DNA. TRBV21-1 is listed as a pseudogene. The CDR3 consists of 12 residues. The CDR3 sequence: CASNSGTETQYF. The CDR3 DNA sequence: TGTGCCAGCAATAGCGGGACAGAGACCCAGTACTTC.

The rearrangement uses TRBV11-2 and TRBJ2-7; 8 positions match TRBD1. V shed 6 bases and J 5 bases; nucleotides not matched to a gene: 12. The CDR3 totals 15 residues. Germline CDR1 and CDR2: SGHAT and FQNNGV. The CDR3: CASRVSGTGDHEQYF. The CDR3 DNA reads TGTGCCAGCAGGGTCTCCGGGACAGGCGACCACGAGCAGTACTTC.

The chain recombines TRBV7-9 with TRBJ2-7; D gene unclear. V lost 2 bases and J 3 bases, leaving 14 bases between the germline ends. The CDR3 length is 15 residues. Germline V gene data show CDR1 as SEHNR and CDR2 as FQNEAQ (reference sequence). The CDR3 loop is CASSLMSAGYYEQYF. The CDR3 bases are TGTGCCAGCAGCTTAATGTCAGCAGGTTACTACGAGCAGTACTTC.

Note on this clone: The sample holds other DNA sequences that translate to the same CDR3. The V gene is TRBV20-1, the J gene TRBJ2-1; D remains ambiguous. Germline CDR1 reads DFQATT; CDR2 reads SNEGSKA (reference sequence). The CDR3 has 11 amino acids. Deletions cut 2 bases from V and 7 bases from J, with 6 bases between. The CDR3 coding sequence is TGCAGTGCTAGACAGGATAATGAGCAGTTCTTC. This encodes CSARQDNEQFF.

This sequence joins TRBV19 and TRBJ1-1; tentatively, D is TRBD1 (6 bases). V was shortened by 2 bases and J by 4 bases, with 14 bases between the two germline ends. This CDR3 has 15 residues. Germline V gene sequence: CDR1 LNHDA, CDR2 SQIVND (reference sequence). The CDR3 DNA is TGTGCCAGTAGTATACAGGGGCAGGGCCCCACTGAAGCTTTCTTT. Protein product: CASSIQGQGPTEAFF.

This rearrangement joins TRBV20-1 to TRBJ2-3; possibly TRBD1 for D (6 bases). With 3 bases removed from V and 4 bases from J, the gap between germline ends came to 11 bases. The germline gives CDR1 DFQATT, CDR2 SNEGSKA (reference sequence). The CDR3 spans 13 residues. The CDR3 spells CSASGRGADTQYF. DNA for the CDR3: TGCAGTGCTAGTGGCAGGGGCGCAGATACGCAGTATTTT.

The chain has TRBV6-5 and TRBJ1-2; TRBD1 is a possible D gene (5 bases). The CDR3 covers 13 residues. CDR1 is MNHEY, CDR2 SVGAGI, per germline. Trimming removed 6 bases at V and 3 bases at J, with 11 bases between. CDR3 DNA: TGTGCCAGCAGGGAGACAGCTTACTATGGCTACACCTTC. Its protein product is CASRETAYYGYTF.

Here the CDR3 reads CASRTSGTGVHEQYF. The DNA for the CDR3 is TGTGCCAGCCGCACTTCCGGGACAGGGGTCCACGAGCAGTACTTC. The chain recombines TRBV4-2 with TRBJ2-7, with 10 bases fitting TRBD1. The J segment lost 5 bases and the V segment lost 8 bases, leaving 12 bases of the junction unmatched. The CDR3 has 15 amino acids. Germline lookup yields CDR1 LGHNA and CDR2 YNFKEQ.

The J gene is TRBJ2-1, the V gene TRBV7-2; 7 bases agree with TRBD2. CDR3 length equals 15 residues. CDR1 SGHTA and CDR2 FQGNSA come from the germline V gene. With V trimmed by 8 bases and J by 7 bases, 14 bases remained unmatched. The CDR3 here is CASRWGSGLRNEQFF. The CDR3 nucleotides read TGTGCCAGCCGCTGGGGTAGCGGGCTCCGTAATGAGCAGTTCTTC.

DNA for the CDR3: TGTGCCAGCAGCCAGGCTCTCGTGTACCAAGAGACCCAGTACTTC. Translation: CASSQALVYQETQYF. This chain connects TRBV2 to TRBJ2-5; D is undetermined. This CDR3 spans 15 amino acids. Germline V lookup: CDR1 SNHLY, CDR2 FYNNEI. With 6 bases removed from V and 0 bases from J, the gap between germline ends came to 14 bases.

This clone was seen once. This chain joins TRBV29-1 and TRBJ1-2, with 9 bases fitting TRBD1. CDR3 size: 12 residues. Germline values: CDR1 SQVTM, CDR2 ANQGSEA. Trimming at V came to 4 bases and at J to 8 bases, leaving 5 bases not matched to a gene. This chain's CDR3 is CSVGDRVGGYTF. Here the CDR3 DNA reads TGCAGCGTTGGGGACAGGGTGGGCGGCTACACCTTC.

The gene calls are TRBV6-5 and TRBJ1-1, with TRBD1 as a possible D gene (6 bases). Trimming pared 6 bases from V and 4 bases from J, leaving 12 bases between. Germline assignment: CDR1 MNHEY and CDR2 SVGAGI. The length of the CDR3 is 13 residues. The CDR3 coding sequence is TGTGCCAGCAGATTCACAGGGTCCACTGAAGCTTTCTTT. Encoded protein: CASRFTGSTEAFF.

The chain has TRBV5-4 and TRBJ1-1, with 7 bases aligning to TRBD1. Germline CDR1 SGHNT, CDR2 YYREEE (reference sequence). This CDR3 spans 16 amino acids. Losses at the gene ends were 3 bases for V and 0 bases for J; bases not matched to a gene: 8. The CDR3 DNA reads TGTGCCAGCAGCTCCCATCGACAGGGCATGAACACTGAAGCTTTCTTT. This gives the protein CASSSHRQGMNTEAFF.

The rearrangement links TRBV28 to TRBJ1-1, with no clear D. CDR3 size: 10 residues. From germline, CDR1 is MDHEN and CDR2 SYDVKM. Deletions cut 4 bases from V and 10 bases from J, with 7 bases between. The CDR3 nucleotides are TGTGCCAGCAGTTCCCACGGAGCTTTCTTT. Translated, it gives CASSSHGAFF.

The rearrangement uses TRBV30 and TRBJ1-2; 11 positions agree with TRBD1. Unmatched junction bases numbered 12, after V lost 3 bases and J lost 12 bases. The V gene's germline CDR1 is GTSNPN and CDR2 SVGIG (reference sequence). CDR3 length: 14 residues. CDR3 loop: CAWRFGTGGTGDTF. The DNA of the CDR3 is TGTGCCTGGAGGTTTGGGACAGGGGGTACTGGGGACACCTTC. Based on the CDR3 plus reference TRBV30 and TRBJ1-2, the full variable domain is SQTIHQWPATLVQPVGSPLSLECTVEGTSNPNLYWYRQAAGRGLQLLFYSVGIGQISSEVPQNLSASRPQDRQFILSSKKLLLSDSGFYLCAWRFGTGGTGDTFGSGTRLTVV.

V is TRBV30 and J is TRBJ2-3; 7 bases fit TRBD2. The CDR3 spans 16 residues. Germline V gene data show CDR1 as GTSNPN and CDR2 as SVGIG (reference sequence). The ends lost 1 base at V and 6 bases at J; junction bases unmatched: 13. The DNA for the CDR3 is TGTGCCTGGAGTGGGCTACGGGACTCGCGGGGGGATACGCAGTATTTT. Translating gives CAWSGLRDSRGDTQYF.

The V gene is TRBV7-8, the J gene TRBJ2-7; either TRBD1 or TRBD2 may fit D (5 bases each). Trimming left V 5 bases short and J 3 bases short, with 11 bases between. Germline V gene sequence: CDR1 SGHVS, CDR2 FQNEAQ. This CDR3 has 13 residues. CDR3 bases: TGTGCCAGCAGCCGGGGCAGCGGCTACGAGCAGTACTTC. It specifies CASSRGSGYEQYF.

The chain joins TRBV7-2 to TRBJ2-3, with D tentatively TRBD2 (6 bases). Germline-derived CDR1 and CDR2 are SGHTA and FQGNSA. With 5 bases removed from V and 6 bases from J, the gap between germline ends came to 15 bases. The CDR3 is 14 residues long. For the CDR3, the DNA is TGTGCCAGCAGCCCGGGACTGGGGCTCGATACGCAGTATTTT. It translates to CASSPGLGLDTQYF.